The TCR beta chain described here comes from a study of blood T cell repertoires in COVID-19. About the research overall: Researchers got acute and convalescent COVID-19 samples from the United States, Italy and Spain. The cDNA or gDNA used as material had been derived from T cells, B-cell-depleted T cells, or PBMCs.

The germline gives CDR1 LNHDA, CDR2 SQIVND (reference sequence). This CDR3 spans 17 amino acids. The V and J ends lost 2 bases and 9 bases respectively, with 23 bases between them. This clone appeared a single time. The method was immunoSEQ multiplex PCR; TCRdb's version includes in-frame clones alone and lacks a portion of them. The sample contains around 120,000 clones, around 90% of which appear only once. This receptor was obtained from a woman aged 55-70 years with COVID-19, enrolled during active disease. V gene TRBV19 combines with J gene TRBJ2-4; D remains ambiguous. Sequenced material: peripheral blood. In nucleotides, the CDR3 is TGTGCCAGTAGTATAAGTCCCAAGGTACCGAAACGGAGCATTCAGTACTTC. Protein sequence: CASSISPKVPKRSIQYF.